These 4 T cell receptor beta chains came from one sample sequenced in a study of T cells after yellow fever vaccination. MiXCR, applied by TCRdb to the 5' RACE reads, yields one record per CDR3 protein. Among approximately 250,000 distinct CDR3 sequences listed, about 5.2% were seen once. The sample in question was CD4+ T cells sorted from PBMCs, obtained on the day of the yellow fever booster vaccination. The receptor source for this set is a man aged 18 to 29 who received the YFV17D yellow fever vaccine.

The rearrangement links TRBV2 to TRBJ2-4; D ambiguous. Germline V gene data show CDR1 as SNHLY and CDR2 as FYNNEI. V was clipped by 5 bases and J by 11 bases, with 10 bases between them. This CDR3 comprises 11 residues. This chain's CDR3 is CASSPFAVQYF. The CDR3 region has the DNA TGTGCCAGCAGTCCATTCGCGGTTCAGTACTTC.

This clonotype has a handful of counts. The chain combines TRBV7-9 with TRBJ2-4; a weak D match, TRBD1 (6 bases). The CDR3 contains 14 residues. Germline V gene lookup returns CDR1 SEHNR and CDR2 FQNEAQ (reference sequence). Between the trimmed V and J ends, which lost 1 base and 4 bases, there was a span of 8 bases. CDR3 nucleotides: TGTGCCAGCAGCTTAGGACAGGAAAAAAACATTCAGTACTTC. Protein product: CASSLGQEKNIQYF.

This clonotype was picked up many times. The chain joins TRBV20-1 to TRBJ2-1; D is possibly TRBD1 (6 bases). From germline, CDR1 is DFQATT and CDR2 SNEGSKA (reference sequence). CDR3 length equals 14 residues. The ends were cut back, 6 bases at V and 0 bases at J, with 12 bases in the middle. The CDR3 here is CSAPTGSSYNEQFF. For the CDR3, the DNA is TGCAGTGCCCCCACAGGGAGCTCCTACAATGAGCAGTTCTTC.

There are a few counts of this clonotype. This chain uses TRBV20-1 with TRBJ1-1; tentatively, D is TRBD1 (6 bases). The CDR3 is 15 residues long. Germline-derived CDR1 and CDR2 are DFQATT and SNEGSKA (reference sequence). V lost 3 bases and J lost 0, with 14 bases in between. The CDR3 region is CSARGFQGLNTEAFF. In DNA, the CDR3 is TGCAGTGCTAGGGGGTTTCAGGGGCTGAACACTGAAGCTTTCTTT.